This T cell receptor (beta chain) was sequenced during a study of T cell responses to AZD1222 COVID-19 vaccine. General observations from the study: The study found vaccine-associated CD4 TCRs spanning spike, dominant at 160-218 and 743-854. Baseline antibody screening turned up just a handful of seropositive AZD1222 recipients. Clonal diversity was possibly underestimated, and white British individuals and females predominated among donors.

The CDR3 totals 13 residues. Between the trimmed V and J ends, which lost 2 bases and 4 bases, there was a span of 8 bases. Regarding this clone: Its antigen is as yet unknown.

Measured with immunoSEQ multiplex PCR; TCRdb has only the in-frame clones, and not every one. The profile shows roughly 200,000 clones, approximately 91% of them singletons. Sequenced material: peripheral blood, taken 28 days after the second AZD1222 dose. This sequence originates from an adult who received the AZD1222 COVID-19 vaccine. The V call is TRBV12-3 or TRBV12-4, the J call TRBJ1-2; D not certain. The CDR3 bases are TGTGCCAGCAGTTTACGCCTGATCTATGGCTACACCTTC. Its translation: CASSLRLIYGYTF.